The TCR beta chain under discussion was sequenced for a study of molecular identifiers for immune sequencing clone quantification. V was pared by 0 bases and J by 2 bases, with 4 bases of the junction left unmatched. The CDR3 loop spans 15 amino acids. Per the germline V gene, CDR1 is LGHNA and CDR2 is YSLEER. TCRdb called the PCR reads again in MiXCR, with one record for every CDR3 protein. The table lists a few hundred thousand distinct CDR3 sequences, roughly 26% of them singletons, with just over 0.75% in the top ten. The sequenced sample was naive CD8+ T cells from blood, with Jurkat cell RNA spiked in. Subset given: FACS-sorted CD8+CD4-CCR7+CD45RA+ naive T cells. The receptor was isolated from a human donor in good health. Some libraries in this study had Jurkat cell RNA spiked in. The chain uses TRBV4-3 and TRBJ2-7; 7 positions match TRBD2. DNA of the CDR3: TGCGCCAGCAGCCAAGATCGGGGGGACCCCTACGAGCAGTACTTC. Protein product: CASSQDRGDPYEQYF.